Below, 19 T cell receptor beta chains from the same sample are listed, as sequenced in a study of blood T cell repertoires in COVID-19. Using immunoSEQ multiplex PCR, the repertoire was profiled, and TCRdb retains in-frame clones only, with some absent. The sample contains some 150,000 clones, approximately 80% of which appear only once. Sequenced: peripheral blood. The receptors were sampled from a man in his 60s with acute or convalescent COVID-19.

The chain combines TRBV19 with TRBJ1-1; D is perhaps TRBD1 (5 bases). Looked up from germline, CDR1 is LNHDA and CDR2 is SQIVND (reference sequence). V shed 6 bases and J shed 9 bases, with 17 bases lying between them. This CDR3 is built from 13 residues. The CDR3 region is CASSQVGEGKAFF. The DNA of the CDR3 is TGTGCCAGTAGCCAGGTAGGGGAAGGGAAAGCTTTCTTT.

The chain links TRBV5-1 to TRBJ1-1, with D perhaps TRBD1 (5 bases). There are 15 residues in the CDR3. Germline V gene sequence: CDR1 SGHRS, CDR2 YFSETQ. V was pared by 0 bases and J by 5 bases, with 14 bases between. CDR3: CASSLVGQGGTEAFF. In nucleotides, the CDR3 is TGCGCCAGCAGCTTGGTAGGGCAGGGAGGGACTGAAGCTTTCTTT.

This clone was observed a few times. This CDR3 reads CASSLDRVTEAFF. CDR3 sequence (DNA): TGTGCCAGCAGCTTAGATCGAGTCACTGAAGCTTTCTTT. The chain is built from TRBV11-3 and TRBJ1-1, with D uncertain. This CDR3 contains 13 residues. V dropped 0 bases and J dropped 4 bases, with 6 bases sitting between them. Germline-derived CDR1 and CDR2 are SGHNT and YENEEA.

Only a few counts were recorded for this clone. The gene calls are TRBV6-5 and TRBJ2-7; 8 positions agree with TRBD2. This CDR3 has 12 amino acids. Germline V lookup: CDR1 MNHEY, CDR2 SVGAGI. V gave up 6 bases and J gave up 7 bases; unmatched junction bases: 5. The CDR3 DNA reads as TGTGCCAGCAGAGCGGGGGTGAGGGAGCAGTACTTC. It codes for CASRAGVREQYF.

The V gene is TRBV18, the J gene TRBJ1-2; no clear D gene. CDR3 length: 15 amino acids. Germline loops: CDR1 KGHSH, CDR2 LQKENI. With 3 bases removed from V and 2 bases from J, the gap between germline ends came to 13 bases. CDR3 in amino acids: CASSPTEGLNYGYTF. In DNA, the CDR3 is TGTGCCAGCTCACCCACCGAGGGCTTAAACTATGGCTACACCTTC.

On this clone itself: Other DNA sequences in the same sample also yield this CDR3. The chain recombines TRBV7-2 with TRBJ1-1; tentative D call: TRBD1 (5 bases). The CDR3 consists of 14 residues. The germline V and J ends were trimmed by 1 base and 0 bases, with 6 bases remaining between them. The V gene's germline CDR1 is SGHTA and CDR2 FQGNSA. The CDR3 sequence is CASSLGQLNTEAFF. CDR3 bases: TGTGCCAGCAGCTTAGGACAGTTGAACACTGAAGCTTTCTTT. Full variable domain (remainder filled in from reference TRBV7-2 and TRBJ1-1): GAGVSQSPSNKVTEKGKDVELRCDPISGHTALYWYRQSLGQGLEFLIYFQGNSAPDKSGLPSDRFSAERTGGSVSTLTIQRTQQEDSAVYLCASSLGQLNTEAFFGQGTRLTVV.

The chain couples TRBV12-3 or TRBV12-4 to TRBJ1-2, with 9 bases aligning to TRBD1. There are 12 residues in the CDR3. Trimming at V came to 7 bases and at J to 9 bases, leaving 6 bases not matched to a gene. The CDR3 nucleotides are TGTGCCAGCACCGGGACAGGGTTGCGCTACACCTTC. Amino acids: CASTGTGLRYTF.

Of note for this clone: One junction end does not reproduce the germline sequence, and a read error may be involved. The chain joins TRBV6-1 to TRBJ1-1; 10 bases line up with TRBD1. The CDR3 has 13 residues. Germline V lookup: CDR1 MNHNS, CDR2 SASEGT. DNA of the CDR3: TGTGCCAGCAGTGAGAGAAGACAGGGGGCGGTCCAGTTT. This translates into CASSERRQGAVQF.

V gene TRBV30 combines with J gene TRBJ2-1, with a weak D call TRBD2 (5 bases). The germline gives CDR1 GTSNPN, CDR2 SVGIG (reference sequence). This CDR3 has 12 residues. V shed 0 bases and J shed 10 bases, with 10 bases lying between them. The CDR3 DNA sequence: TGTGCCTGGAGTGTAGCCGGGGAGGAGCAGTTCTTC. Translation gives CAWSVAGEEQFF.

The chain combines TRBV19 with TRBJ1-3, with D possibly being TRBD1 (6 bases). Germline V gene sequence: CDR1 LNHDA, CDR2 SQIVND (reference sequence). CDR3 length: 14 residues. V lost 5 bases and J 6 bases, leaving 14 bases between the germline ends. The CDR3 sequence: CASSVGGSSNTIYF. The CDR3 region has the DNA TGTGCCAGTAGTGTTGGGGGCAGCTCAAACACCATATATTTT.

V gene TRBV5-1 combines with J gene TRBJ1-2; D gene unclear. Germline CDR1 reads SGHRS; CDR2 reads YFSETQ. The CDR3 is 16 amino acids. V lost 1 base to trimming and J lost 4 bases, with 17 bases between them. CDR3 loop: CASSLQTGPGGYGYTF. The CDR3 bases are TGCGCCAGCAGCTTGCAGACTGGCCCGGGTGGCTATGGCTACACCTTC.

This sequence joins TRBV18 and TRBJ2-5; 8 bases map to TRBD2. V trimming: 3 bases; J trimming: 4 bases; junction bases outside the gene matches: 7. Germline V gene sequence: CDR1 KGHSH, CDR2 LQKENI. This CDR3 comprises 15 residues. This CDR3 reads CASSPGLVGTETQYF. The CDR3 bases are TGTGCCAGCTCACCGGGACTAGTGGGGACAGAGACCCAGTACTTC. The variable domain in full, completed from reference TRBV18 and TRBJ2-5, reads NAGVMQNPRHLVRRRGQEARLRCSPMKGHSHVYWYRQLPEEGLKFMVYLQKENIIDESGMPKERFSAEFPKEGPSILRIQQVVRGDSAAYFCASSPGLVGTETQYFGPGTRLLVL.

The chain joins TRBV3-1 (or the pseudogene TRBV3-2) to TRBJ2-3; the D is unclear. Germline V gives CDR1 LGHDT, CDR2 YNNKEL (reference sequence). CDR3 size: 13 residues. V was shortened by 1 base and J by 3 bases, with 5 bases between the two germline ends. The CDR3 bases are TGTGCCAGCAGCCAAGGAGAAACAGATACGCAGTATTTT. Translated: CASSQGETDTQYF.

A single count supports this clone. V is TRBV5-6 and J is TRBJ1-1, with unresolved D. This CDR3 spans 13 amino acids. V lost 7 bases and J lost 6, with 16 bases in between. Germline CDR1 is SGHDT and CDR2 is YYEEEE. CDR3: CASGGLFGAEAFF. In nucleotides, the CDR3 is TGTGCCAGCGGAGGCCTGTTCGGAGCTGAAGCTTTCTTT.

CDR3 sequence reads: CASSYPREKETQYF. The CDR3 nucleotides are TGTGCCAGCAGTTACCCGCGGGAGAAGGAGACCCAGTACTTC. The chain combines TRBV6-2 or TRBV6-3 with TRBJ2-5; TRBD2 matches at 7 bases. The V gene's germline CDR1 is MNHEY and CDR2 SVGEGT. This CDR3 has 14 amino acids. V shed 2 bases, J shed 5 bases, and the junction held 5 bases outside the gene matches.

This clone came up once. The V call is TRBV2, the J call TRBJ1-5; the match to TRBD1 covers 9 bases. CDR1 SNHLY and CDR2 FYNNEI come from the germline V gene. V trimming: 6 bases; J trimming: 4 bases; junction bases outside the gene matches: 7. This CDR3 has 15 amino acids. CDR3 region: CASRPGTGPNQPQHF. The CDR3 DNA sequence: TGTGCCAGCAGGCCGGGGACAGGGCCAAATCAGCCCCAGCATTTT.

The chain has TRBV4-1 and TRBJ2-5, with 8 bases lining up with TRBD2. This CDR3 spans 16 amino acids. CDR1 is MGHRA, CDR2 YSYEKL, per germline. Trimming took 3 bases from V and 3 from J; bases not matched to a gene: 9. CDR3 protein: CASSHVWPGGEETQYF. CDR3 DNA: TGCGCCAGCAGCCATGTGTGGCCGGGAGGGGAAGAGACCCAGTACTTC.

V usage is TRBV12-3 or TRBV12-4 and J usage is TRBJ2-1; the D gene is possibly TRBD1 (5 bases). CDR3 size: 12 residues. Trimming removed 7 bases at V and 10 bases at J, with 14 bases between. The CDR3 coding sequence is TGTGCCAGCACCCGCCAGGGCTGGGAGCAGTTCTTC. Its protein is CASTRQGWEQFF.

The CDR3 region is CASSQDQGRNEKLFF. CDR3 DNA: TGTGCCAGCAGCCAAGATCAGGGAAGGAACGAAAAACTGTTTTTT. The gene calls are TRBV3-1 (or the pseudogene TRBV3-2) and TRBJ1-4, with a possible D match to TRBD1 (5 bases). The CDR3 length is 15 residues. CDR1 is LGHDT and CDR2 is YNNKEL in the germline V gene (reference sequence). Trimming cost V 0 bases and J 8 bases, with 13 bases left between them.